Listed below are T cell receptor beta chains from one sample, sequenced in a study of blood T cell repertoires in COVID-19. Sequenced by immunoSEQ multiplex PCR; TCRdb stores in-frame clones only, minus some. The table includes 55,000 to 65,000 clones, 75% to 90% detected once. The specimen was peripheral blood. The receptors were gathered from a human donor in a cohort sampled during active COVID-19. The CDR3 runs from the conserved cysteine through the conserved F or W. Fields, in order: clone size, J gene, V gene, D gene, CDR3 protein, CDR3 DNA. The D gene is left open where the match is weak. Some rows mark clone size as missing; the rest say once, few, many or name a class of expanded clone.

>-|TRBJ1-1|TRBV18|-
CASSQNRAGGSEAFF
TGTGCCAGCTCACAGAACAGGGCGGGGGGCTCTGAAGCTTTCTTT
>-|TRBJ2-5|TRBV13|-
CASSLGGRETQYF
TGTGCCAGCAGCTTAGGGGGGAGGGAGACCCAGTACTTC
>-|TRBJ1-1|TRBV5-5|-
CASSFEGSEAFF
TGTGCCAGCAGCTTCGAGGGATCTGAAGCTTTCTTT
>-|TRBJ1-4|TRBV18|-
CASSRTVSEKLFF
TGTGCCAGCTCACGGACAGTAAGTGAAAAACTGTTTTTT
>-|TRBJ2-4|TRBV29-1|TRBD2
CSVVKTSGDLFPENIQYF
TGCAGCGTTGTCAAGACTAGCGGGGACTTATTTCCCGAAAACATTCAGTACTTC
>-|TRBJ2-5|TRBV20-1|-
CSATRGETQYF
TGCAGTGCTACCCGCGGGGAGACCCAGTACTTC
>-|TRBJ1-5|TRBV19|-
CASSIGGQPQHF
TGTGCCAGTAGTATCGGAGGGCAGCCCCAGCATTTT
>-|TRBJ1-3|TRBV29-1|TRBD1
CSVARDRGSGNTIYF
TGCAGCGTTGCAAGGGACAGGGGATCTGGAAACACCATATATTTT
>-|TRBJ1-2|TRBV7-8|-
CASSLRHGAQLYGYTF
TGTGCCAGCAGCTTACGTCATGGGGCCCAACTATATGGCTACACCTTC
>-|TRBJ1-1|TRBV18|-
CASSPPGVSTEAFF
TGTGCCAGCTCACCACCAGGGGTGAGCACTGAAGCTTTCTTT
>once|TRBJ1-5|TRBV6-1|-
CASSDGQTSNQPQHF
TGTGCCAGCAGTGATGGACAGACTAGCAATCAGCCCCAGCATTTT
>once|TRBJ1-5|TRBV5-6|-
CASSLGTHDPPQHF
TGTGCCAGCAGCTTGGGGACTCATGACCCGCCCCAGCATTTT
>-|TRBJ2-2|TRBV6-6|-
CASRYDSKTGELFF
TGTGCCAGCAGATACGACAGCAAAACCGGGGAGCTGTTTTTT
>-|TRBJ1-1|TRBV11-2|-
CASSLVHDSDTTEAFF
TGTGCCAGCAGCTTAGTACATGACAGCGACACCACTGAAGCTTTCTTT
>-|TRBJ2-1|TRBV19|-
CASRSRTYNEQFF
TGTGCCAGTAGGTCTCGGACTTACAATGAGCAGTTCTTC
>few|TRBJ1-6|TRBV6-4|-
CASSDQGMGNSPLHF
TGTGCCAGCAGTGACCAGGGGATGGGGAATTCACCCCTCCACTTT
>-|TRBJ2-3|TRBV6-5|-
CASSYSGVDTQYF
TGTGCCAGCAGTTACTCCGGTGTAGATACGCAGTATTTT
>-|TRBJ1-2|TRBV9|TRBD1
CASSADRGRDGDYGYTF
TGTGCCAGCAGCGCCGACAGGGGGAGGGATGGGGACTATGGCTACACCTTC
>-|TRBJ1-4|TRBV11-2|-
CASSHWAEKLFF
TGTGCCAGCAGCCATTGGGCTGAAAAACTGTTTTTT
>-|TRBJ1-1|TRBV9|-
CASSVDGSEAFF
TGTGCCAGCAGCGTAGATGGCAGTGAAGCTTTCTTT
>-|TRBJ1-5|TRBV10-3|TRBD1
CAISESVGTGEWPQHF
TGTGCCATCAGTGAGTCGGTGGGGACAGGGGAATGGCCCCAGCATTTT
>-|TRBJ1-2|TRBV18|-
CASSQDSNYGYTF
TGTGCCAGCTCACAGGACAGTAACTATGGCTACACCTTC
>few|TRBJ2-5|TRBV29-1|-
CSVDGNGIGTQYF
TGCAGCGTTGATGGTAACGGGATCGGGACCCAGTACTTC
>-|TRBJ1-5|TRBV6-6|-
CASMAGKGAVQPQHF
TGTGCCAGCATGGCCGGGAAAGGAGCCGTTCAGCCCCAGCATTTT
>-|TRBJ2-2|TRBV7-5|-
CVRSLEGGRGKTGELFF
TGTGTCAGAAGCTTAGAGGGTGGCAGGGGAAAAACCGGGGAGCTGTTTTTT
>-|TRBJ1-5|TRBV7-8|-
CASSYNGQRVEPQHF
TGTGCCAGCAGCTACAACGGACAGCGAGTAGAGCCCCAGCATTTT
>-|TRBJ1-5|TRBV6-6|-
CASSAEQGGQPQHF
TGTGCCAGCAGCGCTGAACAGGGCGGGCAGCCCCAGCATTTT
>-|TRBJ2-1|TRBV5-6|-
CASSAGTVQFF
TGTGCCAGCAGCGCGGGGACAGTTCAGTTCTTC
>-|TRBJ2-6|TRBV24-1|TRBD1
CATGPGTGTGANVLTF
TGTGCCACAGGTCCCGGGACAGGGACTGGGGCCAACGTCCTGACTTTC
>once|TRBJ2-3|TRBV24-1|TRBD2
CATSSGLAGGNTDTQYF
TGTGCCACCTCTAGTGGACTAGCGGGGGGGAACACAGATACGCAGTATTTT
>-|TRBJ2-2|TRBV19|-
CASSIAGGTTGELFF
TGTGCCAGTAGTATAGCGGGGGGCACGACCGGGGAGCTGTTTTTT
>-|TRBJ2-1|TRBV2|TRBD1
CASRVITGGNEQFF
TGTGCCAGCAGAGTTATAACAGGGGGCAATGAGCAGTTCTTC
>-|TRBJ1-6|TRBV14|TRBD1
CASSQADRVKSPLHF
TGTGCCAGCAGCCAAGCTGACAGGGTAAAATCACCCCTCCACTTT
>few|TRBJ1-4|TRBV9|-
CASSVHTDSEKLFF
TGTGCCAGCAGCGTGCACACCGACAGTGAAAAACTGTTTTTT
>-|TRBJ1-2|TRBV27|TRBD1
CASSGTVSFYGYTF
TGTGCCAGCAGTGGGACAGTTTCTTTCTATGGCTACACCTTC
>-|TRBJ1-3|TRBV7-2|-
CASSLGGIDTIYF
TGTGCCAGCAGCCTGGGGGGGATTGACACCATATATTTT
>-|TRBJ2-2|TRBV5-1|TRBD1
CASYGTGGRAGELFF
TGCGCCAGCTACGGGACAGGGGGTCGGGCCGGGGAGCTGTTTTTT
>-|TRBJ1-1|TRBV19|-
CASSIVGVNTEAFF
TGTGCCAGTAGTATAGTAGGAGTGAACACTGAAGCTTTCTTT
>-|TRBJ2-3|TRBV5-1|-
CASGASTDTQYF
TGCGCCAGCGGGGCTAGCACAGATACGCAGTATTTT
>-|TRBJ1-2|TRBV7-9|TRBD1
CASSPRGQLANYGYTF
TGTGCCAGCAGCCCAAGGGGACAGCTAGCTAACTATGGCTACACCTTC
>-|TRBJ2-2|TRBV6-6|-
CASSIFATGELFF
TGTGCCAGTTCCATTTTTGCGACAGGGGAGCTGTTTTTT
>-|TRBJ1-1|TRBV19|-
CASSILGSQNTEAFF
TGTGCCAGTAGTATATTGGGTAGCCAGAACACTGAAGCTTTCTTT
>-|TRBJ1-6|TRBV5-1|-
CASSLVVSKYGSPLHF
TGCGCCAGCAGCTTGGTTGTCTCCAAGTACGGTTCACCCCTCCACTTT